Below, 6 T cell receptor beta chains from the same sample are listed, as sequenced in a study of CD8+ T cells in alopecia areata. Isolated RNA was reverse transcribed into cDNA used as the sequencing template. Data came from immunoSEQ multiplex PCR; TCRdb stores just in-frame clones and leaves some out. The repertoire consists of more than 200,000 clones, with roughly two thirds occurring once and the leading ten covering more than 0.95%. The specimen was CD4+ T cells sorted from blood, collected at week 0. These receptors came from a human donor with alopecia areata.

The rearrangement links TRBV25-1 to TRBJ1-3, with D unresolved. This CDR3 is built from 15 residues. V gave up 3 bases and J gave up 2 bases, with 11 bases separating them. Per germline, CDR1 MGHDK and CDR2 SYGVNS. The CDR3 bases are TGTGCCAGCAGTGACACTAGGAGGGCTGGAAACACCATATATTTT. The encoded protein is CASSDTRRAGNTIYF.

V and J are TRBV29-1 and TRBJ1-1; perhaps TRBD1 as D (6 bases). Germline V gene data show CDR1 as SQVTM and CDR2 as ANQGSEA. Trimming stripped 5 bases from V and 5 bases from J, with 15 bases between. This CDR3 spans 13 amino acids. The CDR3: CSVRGGPGTEAFF. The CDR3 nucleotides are TGCAGCGTTCGGGGGGGCCCTGGGACTGAAGCTTTCTTT. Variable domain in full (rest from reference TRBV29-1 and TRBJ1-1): SAVISQKPSRDICQRGTSLTIQCQVDSQVTMMFWYRQQPGQSLTLIATANQGSEATYESGFVIDKFPISRPNLTFSTLTVSNMSPEDSSIYLCSVRGGPGTEAFFGQGTRLTVV.

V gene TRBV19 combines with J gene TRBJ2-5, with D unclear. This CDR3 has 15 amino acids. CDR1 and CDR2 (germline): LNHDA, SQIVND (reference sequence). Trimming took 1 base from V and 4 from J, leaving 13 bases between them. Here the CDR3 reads CASSIADGGPETQYF. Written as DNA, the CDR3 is TGTGCCAGTAGTATAGCGGACGGCGGTCCAGAGACCCAGTACTTC.

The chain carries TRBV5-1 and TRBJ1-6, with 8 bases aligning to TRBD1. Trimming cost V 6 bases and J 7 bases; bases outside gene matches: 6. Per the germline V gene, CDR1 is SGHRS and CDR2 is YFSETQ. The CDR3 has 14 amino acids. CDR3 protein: CASMLTGDNSPLHF. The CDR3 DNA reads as TGCGCCAGCATGCTGACAGGGGACAATTCACCCCTCCACTTT.

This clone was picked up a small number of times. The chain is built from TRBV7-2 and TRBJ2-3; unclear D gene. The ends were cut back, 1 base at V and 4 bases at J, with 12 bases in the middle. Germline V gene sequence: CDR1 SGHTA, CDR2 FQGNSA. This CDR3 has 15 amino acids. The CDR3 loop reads CASSLGLGWADTQYF. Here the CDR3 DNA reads TGTGCCAGCAGCTTAGGACTCGGCTGGGCAGATACGCAGTATTTT.

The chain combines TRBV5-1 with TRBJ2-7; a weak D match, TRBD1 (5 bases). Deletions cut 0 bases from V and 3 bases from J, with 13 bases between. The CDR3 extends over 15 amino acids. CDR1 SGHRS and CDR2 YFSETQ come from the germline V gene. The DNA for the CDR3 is TGCGCCAGCAGCTTGGTTACAGGACACTTCTACGAGCAGTACTTC. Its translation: CASSLVTGHFYEQYF.